The 21 T cell receptor beta chains listed next were all sequenced from one sample in a study of T cells in Graves' hyperthyroidism and ophthalmopathy. Using RNA transcripts as the source, TCR beta CDR3 regions were amplified. With the HTBI primer set, the TCR CDR3 went through a first round of RT-PCR. TCRdb independently ran MiXCR on the multiplex PCR reads; one entry per CDR3 protein. This table holds under 350,000 distinct CDR3 sequences, roughly 15% found once. Sequences were obtained from blood. These TCRs come from a woman aged 25 to 39 with Graves' hyperthyroidism that later progressed to Graves' ophthalmopathy.

The sample holds many counts of this clonotype. This chain joins TRBV13 and TRBJ2-1; TRBD1 might be the D (5 bases). Between the trimmed V and J ends, which lost 0 bases and 6 bases, there was a span of 12 bases. Per germline, CDR1 PRHDT and CDR2 FYEKMQ (reference sequence). The CDR3 is made up of 15 amino acids. The DNA for the CDR3 is TGTGCCAGCAGCTTAGGGGGGCATATGCCCAATGAGCAGTTCTTC. The encoded protein is CASSLGGHMPNEQFF.

This clonotype was found many times. The chain combines TRBV11-3 with TRBJ2-3, with 8 bases that match TRBD1. CDR3 length: 14 amino acids. Germline assignment: CDR1 SGHNT and CDR2 YENEEA. Trimming cost V 4 bases and J 10 bases; bases outside gene matches: 10. The CDR3 loop reads CASSSGGGTPPQYF. The CDR3, as DNA: TGTGCCAGCAGCTCAGGGGGCGGGACTCCCCCGCAGTATTTT. The whole variable domain, remainder taken from reference TRBV11-3 and TRBJ2-3, is EAGVVQSPRYKIIEKKQPVAFWCNPISGHNTLYWYLQNLGQGPELLIRYENEEAVDDSQLPKDRFSAERLKGVDSTLKIQPAELGDSAVYLCASSSGGGTPPQYFGPGTRLTVL.

This clonotype has a count of ten or more. The rearrangement links TRBV13 to TRBJ2-1; D call uncertain. The CDR3 extends over 11 amino acids. V dropped 5 bases and J dropped 9 bases, with 8 bases sitting between them. Germline CDR1 reads PRHDT; CDR2 reads FYEKMQ (reference sequence). The CDR3 coding sequence is TGTGCCAGCAGCCTCTCGGGTGAGCAGTTCTTC. Translating gives CASSLSGEQFF.

The genes are TRBV20-1 and TRBJ2-3, with 11 bases that match TRBD2. The V segment lost 0 bases and the J segment 4 bases; nucleotides outside the gene matches: 6. CDR1 and CDR2 (germline): DFQATT, SNEGSKA (reference sequence). The CDR3 totals 16 residues. Written as DNA, the CDR3 is TGCAGTGCTAGAGACAGACTAGCGGGATCAGCAGATACGCAGTATTTT. Residues: CSARDRLAGSADTQYF.

This clonotype was seen ten or more times. The chain uses TRBV7-9 and TRBJ2-1; 11 nucleotides agree with TRBD2. This CDR3 spans 17 amino acids. V lost 5 bases to trimming and J lost 4 bases; unmatched junction nucleotides: 10. The V gene's germline CDR1 is SEHNR and CDR2 FQNEAQ (reference sequence). CDR3 DNA: TGTGCCAGCAGCACCACACTAGCGGGAGAAAGGTACAATGAGCAGTTCTTC. It is translated as CASSTTLAGERYNEQFF.

This clonotype was counted only a few times. This chain connects TRBV19 to TRBJ2-7; D uncertain. The germline V gene has CDR1 LNHDA and CDR2 SQIVND (reference sequence). Trimming shortened V by 4 bases and J by 3 bases, and 19 bases separated the two germline ends. The CDR3 has 16 residues. The chain's CDR3 is CASSRVALAQDYEQYF. The DNA of the CDR3 is TGTGCCAGTAGTAGAGTGGCCCTGGCGCAGGACTACGAGCAGTACTTC.

This clonotype was observed a handful of times. This could be a read error, since a much larger clone is one nucleotide away. The chain links TRBV7-9 to TRBJ2-5; D gene uncertain. The CDR3 is 12 residues long. Looked up from germline, CDR1 is SEHNR and CDR2 is FQNEAQ (reference sequence). The V end lost 4 bases, the J end lost 4 bases, and 7 bases lay between the germline ends. The CDR3, as DNA: TGTGCCAGCAGCTGGCTCCGAGAGACCCAGTACTTC. It codes for CASSWLRETQYF. Drawing the rest from reference TRBV7-9 and TRBJ2-5, the complete variable domain is DTGVSQNPRHKITKRGQNVTFRCDPISEHNRLYWYRQTLGQGPEFLTYFQNEAQLEKSRLLSDRFSAERPKGSFSTLEIQRTEQGDSAMYLCASSWLRETQYFGPGTRLLVL.

This rearrangement joins TRBV2 to TRBJ2-5, with D perhaps matching TRBD2 (6 bases). V lost 8 bases to trimming and J lost 5 bases, with 21 bases between them. This CDR3 contains 15 residues. CDR1 SNHLY and CDR2 FYNNEI come from the germline V gene. CDR3 in DNA: TGTGCCAGCTCCCAACTAGCCCCTATGATCGAGACCCAGTACTTC. Its translation is CASSQLAPMIETQYF. The full variable domain, completed using reference TRBV2 and TRBJ2-5, is EPEVTQTPSHQVTQMGQEVILRCVPISNHLYFYWYRQILGQKVEFLVSFYNNEISEKSEIFDDQFSVERPDGSNFTLKIRSTKLEDSAMYFCASSQLAPMIETQYFGPGTRLLVL.

At least ten counts were recorded for this clonotype. The J gene is TRBJ1-1, the V gene TRBV6-1; 8 bases align to TRBD1. V shed 7 bases, J shed 0 bases, and the junction held 10 bases outside the gene matches. The CDR3 contains 16 residues. Germline assignment: CDR1 MNHNS and CDR2 SASEGT. The CDR3 reads CASTKGDRRLNTEAFF. CDR3 in DNA: TGTGCCAGCACCAAAGGGGACAGGAGGTTGAACACTGAAGCTTTCTTT.

This clonotype was picked up many times. This chain uses TRBV2 with TRBJ2-2; no clear D. Germline assignment: CDR1 SNHLY and CDR2 FYNNEI. This CDR3 comprises 13 residues. The V and J ends lost 6 bases and 4 bases respectively, with 9 bases between them. The CDR3 protein is CASRLLVTGELFF. In DNA, the CDR3 is TGTGCCAGCAGATTGCTAGTCACCGGGGAGCTGTTTTTT.

This clonotype has ten or more counts. The chain has TRBV7-9 and TRBJ2-1; D uncertain. The CDR3 consists of 13 residues. Germline V gene lookup returns CDR1 SEHNR and CDR2 FQNEAQ (reference sequence). Trimming cost V 2 bases and J 8 bases, with 10 bases left between them. CDR3 in DNA: TGTGCCAGCAGCTTACTAGAATCCGATGAGCAGTTCTTC. This encodes CASSLLESDEQFF.

In the case of this clonotype: A much larger clone sits a single nucleotide away, making a read error possible. This chain connects TRBV27 to TRBJ2-7, with 12 bases lining up with TRBD2. The CDR3 has 15 residues. The J segment lost 2 bases and the V segment lost 5 bases, leaving 4 bases of the junction unmatched. Germline V gives CDR1 MNHEY, CDR2 SMNVEV (reference sequence). CDR3 residues: CASSPRLAGAYEQYF. CDR3 sequence (DNA): TGTGCCAGCAGTCCCCGACTAGCGGGAGCCTACGAGCAGTACTTC.

This clonotype was seen many times. V and J are TRBV19 and TRBJ2-5; TRBD2 agrees at 10 bases. CDR3 size: 15 residues. Per the germline V gene, CDR1 is LNHDA and CDR2 is SQIVND (reference sequence). V dropped 4 bases and J dropped 2; count of bases not matched to a gene: 4. CDR3 nucleotide sequence: TGTGCCAGTAGTACCCTACTAGCGGGACAAGAGACCCAGTACTTC. This gives the protein CASSTLLAGQETQYF.

This clonotype came up a few times. V and J are TRBV6-5 and TRBJ1-3, with a weak D call TRBD1 (5 bases). Trimming shortened V by 5 bases and J by 0 bases, and 11 bases separated the two germline ends. In germline, CDR1 is MNHEY, CDR2 SVGAGI. The CDR3 extends over 15 amino acids. The CDR3 spells CASSPQGISGNTIYF. The CDR3, as DNA: TGTGCCAGCAGTCCTCAGGGAATCTCTGGAAACACCATATATTTT.

This clonotype was seen at least ten times. This sequence joins TRBV7-9 and TRBJ2-7; unclear D gene. The V end was cut by 2 bases, the J end by 1 base, with 9 bases between. Germline values: CDR1 SEHNR, CDR2 FQNEAQ (reference sequence). The CDR3 covers 14 residues. The CDR3: CASSLMDGSYEQYF. The CDR3 nucleotides read TGTGCCAGCAGCTTAATGGACGGATCCTACGAGCAGTACTTC.

The sample holds a few counts of this clonotype. CDR3 bases: TGTGCCAGCAATCCTAGCGGGAGAAGGTCAGACAATGAGCAGTTCTTC. The encoded protein is CASNPSGRRSDNEQFF. The chain has TRBV5-4 and TRBJ2-1; 10 bases fit TRBD2. From germline, CDR1 is SGHNT and CDR2 YYREEE (reference sequence). CDR3 length: 16 amino acids. The V gene end was trimmed by 6 bases and the J gene end by 5 bases; junction bases not matched to a gene: 11.

This clonotype has at least ten counts. The chain uses TRBV28 and TRBJ2-6; possible D gene TRBD2, 6 bases. The CDR3 consists of 13 residues. Trimming left V 10 bases short and J 4 bases short, with 11 bases between. CDR1 and CDR2 (germline): MDHEN, SYDVKM. CDR3 loop: CATVRGGANVLTF. The CDR3 DNA is TGTGCCACCGTACGGGGGGGGGCCAACGTCCTGACTTTC.

This clonotype turned up a few times. The chain uses TRBV7-2 and TRBJ2-3; D assignment may be TRBD1 or TRBD2 (5 bases each). The ends were cut back, 3 bases at V and 4 bases at J, with 14 bases in the middle. This CDR3 contains 15 residues. The V gene's germline CDR1 is SGHTA and CDR2 FQGNSA. The CDR3 DNA reads as TGTGCCAGCAGCTTCTCCGGGACCGAAGCAGATACGCAGTATTTT. It is translated as CASSFSGTEADTQYF.

In regard to this clonotype: This sequence may be a read error, since a much larger clone differs from it by one base. The chain uses TRBV19 and TRBJ1-1; no definite D call. The length of the CDR3 is 15 residues. Germline lookup yields CDR1 LNHDA and CDR2 SQIVND (reference sequence). CDR3 coding DNA: TGTGCCACTAGTATGGGTCTTACCGCGGGCACTGAAGCTTTCTTT. Amino acids: CATSMGLTAGTEAFF. The full variable domain, with the rest looked up from reference TRBV19 and TRBJ1-1, is DGGITQSPKYLFRKEGQNVTLSCEQNLNHDAMYWYRQDPGQGLRLIYYSQIVNDFQKGDIAEGYSVSREKKESFPLTVTSAQKNPTAFYLCATSMGLTAGTEAFFGQGTRLTVV.

The CDR3 DNA follows: TGTGCCAGTAGTATTTTATCCGGGACAGGTGGCTACACCTTC. Translated: CASSILSGTGGYTF. J is TRBJ1-2 and V is TRBV19, with 8 bases lining up with TRBD1. Germline CDR1 is LNHDA and CDR2 is SQIVND (reference sequence). CDR3 length: 14 amino acids. The V segment lost 3 bases and the J segment 7 bases; nucleotides outside the gene matches: 7.

In this sample, this clonotype turned up many times. The DNA for the CDR3 is TGTGCCAGCAGCCAAGCGAGCGGGACCCTCACAGATACGCAGTATTTT. As protein: CASSQASGTLTDTQYF. The chain employs TRBV3-1 and TRBJ2-3; 7 bases fit TRBD2. After removal of 1 base from V and 2 bases from J, the junction contained 6 bases not matched to a gene. CDR1 and CDR2 from the germline V gene are LGHDT and YNNKEL (reference sequence). This CDR3 is 16 amino acids long.